This T cell receptor (beta chain) was retrieved from a study of blood T cell repertoires in COVID-19. The repertoire was sequenced with immunoSEQ multiplex PCR; TCRdb's copy has only in-frame clones and lacks some. There are 100,000 to 150,000 clones in the sample; around 89% occur only once, and roughly 4.3% lies in the top ten. This CDR3 comprises 13 residues. V dropped 5 bases and J dropped 1; count of bases not matched to a gene: 1. Germline CDR1 and CDR2: MNHEY and SMNVEV (reference sequence). The chain combines TRBV27 with TRBJ1-1; 7 nucleotides match TRBD1. The source of this sequence is a man aged 55 to 69 with COVID-19, enrolled during active disease. Sequencing was carried out using peripheral blood. CDR3 in amino acids: CASSGTENTEAFF. The CDR3 nucleotides are TGTGCCAGCAGTGGGACAGAGAACACTGAAGCTTTCTTT.